This TCR beta chain was profiled in a study of T cells in Graves' hyperthyroidism and ophthalmopathy. Findings and caveats of the study: Patients with ophthalmopathy were separated from those with stable hyperthyroidism by a 13 V-J model.

At least ten counts were recorded for this clonotype. Its antigen is unknown. Uncontrolled infection, other autoimmune disease, pregnancy or lactation excluded patients. Thyroid ultrasound, orbital computed tomography, clinical symptoms, and serum thyroxine and TRAb underpinned diagnoses. The CDR3 sequence is 14 residues long. Germline V gene lookup returns CDR1 SQVTM and CDR2 ANQGSEA. V gave up 4 bases and J gave up 1 base, with 11 bases separating them. Amplification of TCR beta CDR3 regions used RNA as the template. In the first-round RT-PCR of the TCR CDR3, the HTBI primer set was used. TCRdb recomputed calls from the multiplex PCR reads with MiXCR, one row per CDR3 protein. The sample has about 350,000 distinct CDR3 sequences; roughly 14% are singletons.

The sequencing input was blood. This chain connects TRBV29-1 to TRBJ2-1, with D maybe TRBD2 (5 bases). The source is a woman in her thirties with Graves' hyperthyroidism. The CDR3 protein is CSVGRGGSYNEQFF. CDR3 nucleotides: TGCAGCGTTGGAAGAGGCGGGTCCTACAATGAGCAGTTCTTC.